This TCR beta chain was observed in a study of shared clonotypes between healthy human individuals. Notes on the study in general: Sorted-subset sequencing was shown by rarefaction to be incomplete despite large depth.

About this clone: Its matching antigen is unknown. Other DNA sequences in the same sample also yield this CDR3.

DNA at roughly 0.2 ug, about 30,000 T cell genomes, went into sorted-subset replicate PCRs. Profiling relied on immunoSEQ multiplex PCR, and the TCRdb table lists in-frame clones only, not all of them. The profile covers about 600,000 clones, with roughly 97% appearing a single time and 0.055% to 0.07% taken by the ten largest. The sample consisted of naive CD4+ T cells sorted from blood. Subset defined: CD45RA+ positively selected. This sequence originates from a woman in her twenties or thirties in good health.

The CDR3 region is CASRGTSTDTQYF. The CDR3 region has the DNA TGTGCCAGCAGAGGAACTAGCACAGATACGCAGTATTTT. The chain carries TRBV2 and TRBJ2-3; no firm D call. The CDR3 has 13 amino acids. The V end was cut by 6 bases, the J end by 0 bases, with 7 bases between. Germline CDR1 SNHLY, CDR2 FYNNEI.